This section outlines one T cell receptor beta chain sequence together with its context. No antigen is known for it. The sample originates from a study of monozygotic twins with inflammatory bowel disease (dated by TCRdb to the late 2010s). Describing the broader study: The complete study included about 30 monozygotic twin pairs: 19 IBD-discordant Danish pairs and nine German pairs, of which four were IBD-concordant and five were IBD-discordant. The search for disease-associated traits relied mainly on comparing, within discordant pairs, IBD patients with their genetically identical healthy co-twins. Each individual had, on average, about 151 000 unique TCRalpha sequences and 181 000 unique TCRbeta sequences available for analysis. The full study reports these points: Background noise and inter-individual variability may have been introduced into the repertoires by the differing immunosuppressive treatments among patients. A decrease in TCRbeta repertoire diversity, as measured by inverse Simpson index, was observed in IBD patients compared with their healthy co-twins. The analysis was unable to tell different T cell subtypes apart. Compared with healthy twins, IBD patients had fewer clonotypes in common with other individuals, a difference most pronounced in patients showing signs of disease activity. The results gave no support for a single strong signal or clonotype linked to IBD. No difference in repertoire similarity was observed between concordant and discordant twins, possibly owing to limited statistical power.

From each donor, an approximately 2.5 ml peripheral blood sample was collected into PAXgene tubes and kept at -80 degrees C. Without T cell sorting, total RNA was isolated from whole blood using the PAXgene blood miRNA kit on an automated QIAcube. Peripheral blood from monozygotic twin pairs, either concordant or discordant for inflammatory bowel disease, underwent deep TCRalpha and TCRbeta repertoire profiling that used unique molecular barcoding. Smoking habits were recorded for all twin pairs, and each individual was classified as a current, former or never smoker. Library preparation employed 5' RACE. Preparation of each TCR library used 3,000 to 3,500 ng of total RNA. For each sample, cDNA synthesis with SMARTScribe reverse transcriptase was split into eight separate reactions. Unique molecular identifiers containing a 6-nucleotide sample barcode were introduced through template switching during cDNA synthesis. Two nested PCRs of about 16 and 10 cycles amplified the TCRalpha and TCRbeta cDNA, and bead purification followed each PCR. Before amplification, the cDNA was treated with uracil DNA-glycosylase and purified using the QIAquick PCR purification kit. The second PCR was the step at which Illumina TruSeq-compatible adapters and sample-specific barcodes were added. Library quality and concentration were checked on TapeStation and Qubit, and libraries were pooled at 5 ng each. Sequencing of the pooled libraries was done on an Illumina HiSeq2500 single-index Rapid Run using custom sequencing primers and 2 x 100 bp reads. From the authors' description of their analysis: MiGEC version 1.2.6 was used for UMI-based consensus assembly, which corrected PCR and sequencing errors. MiXCR version 2.1.1 handled V(D)J alignment, clonotype assembly and CDR3 extraction. Gene usage, clonotype sharing and MAIT/NKT TCR abundance were normalised by analysing the top 1000, 10 000 and 20 000 clonotypes per sample. Diversity was computed as the inverse Simpson index with the vegan R package after downsampling to 27 000 UMIs. Paired Mann-Whitney U tests were applied to discordant twin pairs, and Benjamini-Hochberg correction was used for multiple testing. TCRdb reprocessed the public reads and reports one entry per CDR3 protein sequence, without DNA. The V and J calls here are based on TCRdb, not the publication. This sample's table contains roughly 100,000 distinct CDR3 sequences. Approximately 1.8% of the sample belongs to the ten largest clones.

The CDR1 and CDR2 encoded by the germline V gene are SGHTA and FQGNSA. The CDR3 starts with the cysteine, ends with the phenylalanine, and has 16 residues. The nucleotide record is missing. The material sequenced was blood. This sequence was found in a human donor with ulcerative colitis or Crohn's disease, or a healthy co-twin of an affected twin (not recorded which). The chain couples TRBV7-2 to TRBJ2-1; TCRdb gives TRBD2 as the D gene, but with no DNA this cannot be confirmed. For the CDR3, the sequence is CASSKVILAGQNEQFF.